Presented here are 29 T cell receptor beta chains from one specimen sequenced in a study of human T cells and chemical hapten exposure. Described time point: pre-sensitization, week 0. Specified treatment: therapeutic diphenylcyclopropenone sensitization with weekly scalp DPC. From the RACE reads, TCRdb called clonotypes with MiXCR, one entry per CDR3 protein. Seen here are around 120,000 distinct CDR3 sequences, approximately 13% observed once, and the top ten hold approximately 2.6%. This specimen consisted of whole blood, obtained in connection with sensitization to the hapten diphenylcyclopropenone (DPC). The receptors derive from a woman between 18 and 30 years old with alopecia areata. Some clones in this sample may be carry-over from other donors' samples.

This clonotype was counted only a few times. The chain carries TRBV5-5 and TRBJ1-1; D not certain. The CDR3 is made up of 15 amino acids. The germline V gene has CDR1 SGHKS and CDR2 YYEKEE (reference sequence). V was shortened by 0 bases and J by 1 base, with 10 bases between the two germline ends. The CDR3 loop reads CASSLGRLQNTEAFF. CDR3 bases: TGTGCCAGCAGCTTGGGGCGCCTCCAGAACACTGAAGCTTTCTTT.

This clonotype was detected ten times or more. V is TRBV27 and J is TRBJ2-7, with D unclear. Looked up from germline, CDR1 is MNHEY and CDR2 is SMNVEV (reference sequence). This CDR3 contains 14 residues. The V end lost 5 bases, the J end lost 3 bases, and 14 bases lay between the germline ends. The CDR3 DNA sequence: TGTGCCAGCAGTCTTGGGCCCCCGCACTACGAGCAGTACTTC. It translates to CASSLGPPHYEQYF.

This clonotype was counted many times. This chain connects TRBV7-6 to TRBJ1-6; D not resolved. CDR3 size: 15 residues. Germline CDR1 and CDR2: SGHVS and FNYEAQ. Deletions cut 0 bases from V and 5 bases from J, with 8 bases between. The CDR3 DNA follows: TGTGCCAGCAGCTTAGCGAGGCAGGATAATTCACCCCTCCACTTT. Amino acid sequence: CASSLARQDNSPLHF.

This clonotype showed up many times. The DNA for the CDR3 is TGTGCCAGCAGCCAAGATCGTTTGGCTCTGGGGGATGAGCAGTTCTTC. This codes for CASSQDRLALGDEQFF. The chain joins TRBV3-1 to TRBJ2-1, with D perhaps matching TRBD1 or TRBD2 (5 bases each). The CDR3 covers 16 residues. V dropped 0 bases and J dropped 8 bases, with 17 bases sitting between them. Looked up from germline, CDR1 is LGHDT and CDR2 is YNNKEL (reference sequence).

The J gene is TRBJ1-1, the V gene TRBV5-1; D is uncertain. The CDR3 spans 15 residues. The V end lost 4 bases, the J end lost 1 base, and 14 bases lay between the germline ends. CDR1 is SGHRS and CDR2 is YFSETQ in the germline V gene. The DNA of the CDR3 is TGCGCCAGCAGCAGGGTGCCCTCAGGGAACACTGAAGCTTTCTTT. This gives the protein CASSRVPSGNTEAFF.

The table lists this clonotype with a few counts. The chain uses TRBV5-5 and TRBJ2-2, with 11 bases identical to TRBD2. J was trimmed by 6 bases and V by 4 bases; bases with no gene match: 5. CDR1 and CDR2 (germline): SGHKS, YYEKEE (reference sequence). This CDR3 has 15 residues. CDR3 loop: CASSKLAGDPGELFF. CDR3 in DNA: TGTGCCAGCAGCAAACTAGCGGGGGACCCCGGGGAGCTGTTTTTT.

This clonotype was picked up many times. This rearrangement joins TRBV10-3 to TRBJ2-3, with 9 nucleotides matching TRBD2. Germline CDR1 reads ENHRY; CDR2 reads SYGVKD. The V and J ends lost 4 bases and 4 bases, in that order; junction bases with no gene match: 9. The CDR3 contains 16 residues. This CDR3 is CAISGPGGGAADTQYF. The CDR3 region has the DNA TGTGCCATCAGTGGCCCCGGCGGGGGGGCCGCAGATACGCAGTATTTT.

The rearrangement uses TRBV6-2 or TRBV6-3 and TRBJ1-6, with D possibly TRBD1 on 5 matching bases. V was clipped by 0 bases and J by 7 bases, with 10 bases between them. The CDR3 extends over 15 amino acids. Germline V gene data show CDR1 as MNHEY and CDR2 as SVGEGT. The CDR3 DNA follows: TGTGCCAGCAGTTACTCGGCAGGGACCAATTCACCCCTCCACTTT. As protein: CASSYSAGTNSPLHF.

The rearrangement joins TRBV7-8 to TRBJ2-3, with D hard to call. From germline, CDR1 is SGHVS and CDR2 FQNEAQ. This CDR3 is 11 amino acids long. The V end lost 4 bases, the J end lost 7 bases, and 6 bases lay between the germline ends. The CDR3 here is CASSSTYTQYF. The CDR3 DNA is TGTGCCAGCAGCTCGACTTATACGCAGTATTTT. Variable domain in full (rest from reference TRBV7-8 and TRBJ2-3): GAGVSQSPRYKVAKRGQDVALRCDPISGHVSLFWYQQALGQGPEFLTYFQNEAQLDKSGLPSDRFFAERPEGSVSTLKIQRTQQEDSAVYLCASSSTYTQYFGPGTRLTVL.

Ten or more counts support this clonotype. The chain recombines TRBV12-3 or TRBV12-4 with TRBJ2-3, with 13 bases fitting TRBD2. This CDR3 spans 15 amino acids. V lost 5 bases and J lost 5; bases outside the gene matches: 4. CDR3 in amino acids: CASSPGLAGVDTQYF. In nucleotides, the CDR3 is TGTGCCAGCAGTCCCGGACTAGCGGGGGTAGATACGCAGTATTTT.

This clonotype was observed a handful of times. The rearrangement links TRBV30 to TRBJ1-4; D is perhaps TRBD1 (6 bases). With 4 bases removed from V and 7 bases from J, the gap between germline ends came to 16 bases. The germline CDR1 and CDR2 sequences are GTSNPN and SVGIG (reference sequence). The CDR3 sequence is 14 residues long. The CDR3 loop is CAWNSGTKGEKLFF. CDR3 sequence (DNA): TGTGCCTGGAATTCCGGGACAAAGGGTGAAAAACTGTTTTTT.

This clonotype was counted ten times or more. The rearrangement links TRBV30 to TRBJ2-5; D call uncertain. This CDR3 region has 14 residues. Trimming pared 0 bases from V and 5 bases from J, leaving 13 bases between. Per the germline V gene, CDR1 is GTSNPN and CDR2 is SVGIG (reference sequence). The CDR3 reads CAWSVKGGPETQYF. The CDR3 coding sequence is TGTGCCTGGAGTGTCAAGGGTGGTCCGGAGACCCAGTACTTC.

This clonotype showed up many times. The chain joins TRBV20-1 to TRBJ1-2; D perhaps matches TRBD1 (6 bases). Trimming removed 1 base at V and 2 bases at J, with 20 bases between. The V gene's germline CDR1 is DFQATT and CDR2 SNEGSKA (reference sequence). This CDR3 is built from 17 residues. Written as DNA, the CDR3 is TGCAGTGCTAGAGTGAGGCCAAAGACAGGAACCAACTATGGCTACACCTTC. Translated: CSARVRPKTGTNYGYTF.

The chain links TRBV7-9 to TRBJ2-7; tentative D call: TRBD1 (6 bases). V lost 5 bases and J 3 bases, leaving 8 bases between the germline ends. The CDR3 consists of 12 residues. CDR1 and CDR2 from the germline V gene are SEHNR and FQNEAQ (reference sequence). CDR3 nucleotides: TGTGCCAGCAGCAGGGACAACTACGAGCAGTACTTC. This codes for CASSRDNYEQYF.

This clonotype was detected many times. The V gene is TRBV7-6, the J gene TRBJ1-1, with TRBD1 as a possible D gene (5 bases). Trimming pared 4 bases from V and 0 bases from J, leaving 15 bases between. The CDR3 has 16 residues. Germline CDR1 is SGHVS and CDR2 is FNYEAQ. The CDR3 DNA reads TGTGCCAGCAGCTCTTACCCAGGGACCTTGAACACTGAAGCTTTCTTT. Protein product: CASSSYPGTLNTEAFF.

The CDR3 sequence is CASSFGYETQYF. CDR3 nucleotide sequence: TGTGCCAGCAGTTTCGGGTACGAGACCCAGTACTTC. The chain carries TRBV6-2 or TRBV6-3 and TRBJ2-5, with D unresolved. The V gene's germline CDR1 is MNHEY and CDR2 SVGEGT. The length of the CDR3 is 12 residues. V lost 4 bases to trimming and J lost 5 bases, with 8 bases between them.

This sequence joins TRBV4-3 and TRBJ1-2, with 7 bases lining up with TRBD1. Per the germline V gene, CDR1 is LGHNA and CDR2 is YSLEER. There are 15 residues in the CDR3. J gave up 4 bases and V 1 base, and 6 bases lay outside the gene matches. CDR3 sequence reads: CASSQGTGKGYGYTF. The CDR3 DNA sequence: TGCGCCAGCAGCCAAGGGACAGGAAAGGGCTATGGCTACACCTTC.

This clonotype was observed a handful of times. The chain uses TRBV6-2 or TRBV6-3 and TRBJ1-1, with D unclear. Per germline, CDR1 MNHEY and CDR2 SVGEGT. With 2 bases removed from V and 0 bases from J, the gap between germline ends came to 7 bases. The CDR3 is made up of 14 amino acids. The CDR3 loop reads CASSYNIMNTEAFF. CDR3 sequence (DNA): TGTGCCAGCAGTTACAACATCATGAACACTGAAGCTTTCTTT.

This clonotype was counted a few times. V usage is TRBV24-1 and J usage is TRBJ1-5, with 7 nucleotides matching TRBD1. Germline lookup yields CDR1 KGHDR and CDR2 SFDVKD. After removal of 5 bases from V and 5 bases from J, the junction contained 5 bases not matched to a gene. There are 14 residues in the CDR3. CDR3 protein: CATSGTGWDQPQHF. The CDR3 nucleotides are TGTGCCACCAGTGGGACAGGCTGGGATCAGCCCCAGCATTTT.

This chain uses TRBV6-2 or TRBV6-3 with TRBJ2-1; 9 bases fit TRBD1. The germline V gene has CDR1 MNHEY and CDR2 SVGEGT. V lost 6 bases and J lost 8; bases outside the gene matches: 8. There are 14 residues in the CDR3. The CDR3 nucleotides are TGTGCCAGCAGGGGACAGGGACAGGGCTATGAGCAGTTCTTC. This sequence encodes CASRGQGQGYEQFF.

The V gene is TRBV3-1, the J gene TRBJ2-7, with D tentatively TRBD2 (5 bases). The germline CDR1 and CDR2 sequences are LGHDT and YNNKEL (reference sequence). V was shortened by 2 bases and J by 0 bases, with 8 bases between the two germline ends. The CDR3 totals 14 residues. Here the CDR3 DNA reads TGTGCCAGCAGCCAACCCGGGAACTCCTACGAGCAGTACTTC. This translates into CASSQPGNSYEQYF.

In this sample, this clonotype turned up a few times. V is TRBV7-2 and J is TRBJ2-3; D is possibly TRBD2 (6 bases). The germline V gene encodes CDR1 SGHTA and CDR2 FQGNSA. Trimming removed 9 bases at V and 2 bases at J, with 12 bases between. CDR3 length equals 13 residues. DNA of the CDR3: TGTGCCAGTATGCGGGGAACCACAGATACGCAGTATTTT. Translation gives CASMRGTTDTQYF. The entire variable domain, with the rest obtained from reference TRBV7-2 and TRBJ2-3, is as follows: GAGVSQSPSNKVTEKGKDVELRCDPISGHTALYWYRQSLGQGLEFLIYFQGNSAPDKSGLPSDRFSAERTGGSVSTLTIQRTQQEDSAVYLCASMRGTTDTQYFGPGTRLTVL.

The table lists this clonotype with a few counts. CDR3: CASSPLSKSGTGYTDTQYF. The DNA for the CDR3 is TGTGCCAGCTCACCACTATCCAAATCCGGGACAGGATACACAGATACGCAGTATTTT. The rearrangement links TRBV18 to TRBJ2-3, with 8 bases matching TRBD1. The V gene end was trimmed by 1 base and the J gene end by 2 bases; junction bases not matched to a gene: 14. The length of the CDR3 is 19 residues. CDR1 KGHSH and CDR2 LQKENI come from the germline V gene.

In its sample, this clonotype was seen many times. The chain joins TRBV29-1 to TRBJ1-4; D not resolved. Deletions cut 7 bases from V and 8 bases from J, with 23 bases between. Looked up from germline, CDR1 is SQVTM and CDR2 is ANQGSEA. This CDR3 region has 15 residues. CDR3 bases: TGCAGCGGCTCCATCCGCGCAGGCCTTGTGGAAAAACTGTTTTTT. This sequence encodes CSGSIRAGLVEKLFF. Full variable domain (remainder filled in from reference TRBV29-1 and TRBJ1-4): SAVISQKPSRDICQRGTSLTIQCQVDSQVTMMFWYRQQPGQSLTLIATANQGSEATYESGFVIDKFPISRPNLTFSTLTVSNMSPEDSSIYLCSGSIRAGLVEKLFFGSGTQLSVL.

Many counts were recorded for this clonotype. V usage is TRBV6-6 and J usage is TRBJ1-1; D is uncertain. The CDR3 consists of 13 residues. Germline assignment: CDR1 MNHNY and CDR2 SVGAGI (reference sequence). Trimming shortened V by 7 bases and J by 0 bases, and 9 bases separated the two germline ends. Here the CDR3 DNA reads TGTGCCAGCAATGGACCCGTGAACACTGAAGCTTTCTTT. It encodes CASNGPVNTEAFF.

Many counts were recorded for this clonotype. The chain uses TRBV7-2 and TRBJ1-1; 9 positions match TRBD1. This CDR3 has 18 amino acids. Losses at the gene ends were 0 bases for V and 0 bases for J; bases not matched to a gene: 8. The germline V gene has CDR1 SGHTA and CDR2 FQGNSA. The CDR3 nucleotides read TGTGCCAGCAGCTTAGCATTTGGGACAGGGCTCATGAACACTGAAGCTTTCTTT. Protein product: CASSLAFGTGLMNTEAFF.

At least ten counts were recorded for this clonotype. The chain employs TRBV7-9 and TRBJ2-6, with 9 bases fitting TRBD1. J gave up 0 bases and V 5 bases, and 8 bases lay outside the gene matches. CDR3 length: 18 amino acids. CDR1 and CDR2 from the germline V gene are SEHNR and FQNEAQ (reference sequence). CDR3 sequence: CASSLKQGAISGANVLTF. The CDR3 DNA reads TGTGCCAGCAGCCTAAAACAGGGGGCCATCTCTGGGGCCAACGTCCTGACTTTC.

This clonotype was observed a handful of times. The chain is built from TRBV9 and TRBJ2-7; 8 bases agree with TRBD1. The CDR3 has 14 amino acids. Germline CDR1 reads SGDLS; CDR2 reads YYNGEE. Trimming took 0 bases from V and 5 from J; bases not matched to a gene: 4. Here the CDR3 reads CASSVGDRGNEQYF. The DNA of the CDR3 is TGTGCCAGCAGCGTAGGTGACAGGGGCAACGAGCAGTACTTC.

This clonotype was found many times. The gene calls are TRBV11-2 and TRBJ2-3; no clear D gene. Germline V gives CDR1 SGHAT, CDR2 FQNNGV. V gave up 0 bases and J gave up 8 bases, with 12 bases separating them. This CDR3 contains 14 residues. This CDR3 is CASSLETVTGTQYF. Written as DNA, the CDR3 is TGTGCCAGCAGCTTAGAAACGGTGACGGGTACGCAGTATTTT.